This T cell receptor (beta chain) came from a study of regulatory T cells in long-lasting Graves disease (dated by TCRdb to the early 2020s). Describing the broader study: Antithyroid drugs had been taken for less than 3 months by newly diagnosed Graves' disease patients. Peripheral blood TCR sequencing and RNA sequencing compared persistent Graves' disease patients with newly diagnosed Graves' disease patients. The study was registered as a clinical trial and conducted in China. TCR sequencing covered 13 persistent and roughly 20 newly diagnosed Graves' disease patients, some 33 samples in total.

Libraries were prepared through multiplex PCR. Sequenced on an Illumina HiSeq 4000. iRepertoire HTBI primers and Arm-PCR amplification of CDR3 regions were used to construct TCR beta libraries. PCR products were gel purified before sequencing. The original pipeline was this. Gene usage analysis of CDR3 amino acid clonotypes used the 60 to 75 TRBV and fewer than 15 TRBJ segments found across samples. Filtered high-quality paired reads were merged into contigs using COPE and FqMerger. BLAST was used to align contigs to IMGT TRBV, TRBD and TRBJ reference genes, and CDR3 was defined according to IMGT. Any clonotype with a frequency above 0.1% was counted as a highly expanded clone. Shannon entropy served as the measure of repertoire diversity, while the Gini coefficient captured V-J evenness. A clonotype was considered public if more than one individual shared it. In-frame beta chains were kept once TCRdb had trimmed the public reads at Q25 with fastp and called clones with MiXCR. Rows merge per CDR3 protein into single entries with the most common DNA and genes. The V and J calls here are based on TCRdb, not the publication. The sample table shows a few hundred thousand distinct CDR3 sequences, and roughly 12% are seen once. The top ten clones comprise about 19% of the sample.

V drops 2 bases and J drops 3 bases, leaving 9 bases in between. Its CDR3 holds 14 amino acids, cysteine through phenylalanine. Just the 42-base CDR3 DNA is kept, in frame starting at base 1. From the germline V gene (reference sequence), CDR1 is LGHDT and CDR2 is YNNKEL. Results and caveats for the whole study, not just this receptor: Lower TCR Shannon entropy and fewer highly expanded clones were observed in persistent Graves' disease patients than in newly diagnosed patients, which suggested clonal expansion. Persistent disease showed preferential use of TRBV28, TRBJ1-2 and TRBJ2-5, whereas newly diagnosed disease favored TRBV20-1 and TRBJ2-1. The authors acknowledged the small sample size as a limitation that may reduce accuracy. Sequencing and analysis were restricted to the TCR beta chain. Because the primary lesion, thyroid tissue, could not be accessed, the study looked at peripheral blood alone. More public clonotypes were shared among persistent patients (about 2,800) than among newly diagnosed patients (approximately 1,000).

This clonotype occurred many times. Its antigen target is currently unknown. Base qualities are not provided; no much larger clone lies one nucleotide away. In light of the paper, this sample's time point label describes: newly diagnosed GD, antithyroid drugs for less than 3 months. For both TCR sequencing and RNA sequencing, RNA was extracted from PBMCs in TRIzol. The diagnosis of Graves' disease was made according to American Thyroid Association guidelines. Patients were recruited from an endocrinology department in Xi'an, China. Each patient gave around 9.2 milliliters of peripheral blood, collected in an EDTA anticoagulant tube. Ficoll Paque Plus density gradient separation was used to isolate PBMCs, and no further T cell sorting was done. An Agilent 2100 Bioanalyzer and agarose gel were used to assess RNA quality, and a NanoDrop 2000 was used to measure RNA concentration. These data also featured in a second study, about T cells in Graves' hyperthyroidism and ophthalmopathy. According to the second study: Stable Graves' hyperthyroidism was defined as no progression to ophthalmopathy during 18 months of follow-up. Hyperthyroidism patients were newly diagnosed, with disease duration under 2 months, and aged 18 to 65 years. The study excluded patients with uncontrolled infections, other autoimmune diseases, pregnancy or lactation. Diagnoses relied on clinical symptoms, serum thyroxine and TRAb, thyroid ultrasound and orbital computed tomography. For the first round of RT-PCR on the TCR CDR3, the HTBI primer set was used together with the Qiagen OneStep RT-PCR kit. Most expanded thyroid clonotypes (frequency above 0.001) were also detected in blood, suggesting blood repertoires may reflect thyroid immune responses. A model built on a 13 V-J signature distinguished ophthalmopathy from stable hyperthyroidism, reaching around 88% sensitivity and approximately 81% specificity in cross-validation and 80%/75% in testing. During validation, the model predicted progression to ophthalmopathy a median of about 6.3 months ahead of onset, with 70.59% sensitivity and under 85% specificity. To identify TCR V-J signatures that set the groups apart, the researchers used a discovery cohort of 95 to 100 patients, made up of under 45 with Graves' ophthalmopathy and some 55 with stable Graves' hyperthyroidism. Prospective prediction of ophthalmopathy was tested in an independent validation cohort consisting of 18 to 20 hyperthyroidism patients and some 15 patients who later progressed to ophthalmopathy. The approximately 97 discovery patients were randomly divided into training and test sets at a 7:3 ratio. Thyroid tissue and blood T-cell repertoires from six or seven Graves' hyperthyroidism patients were also compared in the study. After sampling, hyperthyroidism patients received methimazole starting at 30 mg daily, and ophthalmopathy patients received high-dose intravenous methylprednisolone. A second multiplex PCR round built the libraries, followed by size selection and purification. Sequencing of the libraries was done on an Illumina HiSeq2000 using paired-end 100 bp reads. SOAPnuke was used to process the raw data, with reads discarded if the reads contained adapters or uncalled bases, had a mean Phred below 15, or lacked an exact constant-primer or identifier match. High-quality paired reads were merged with COPE v1.2.5, and unique nucleotide sequences were defined as clonotypes. MiTCR v1.1 was used to align the clonotypes against IMGT TRBV, TRBD and TRBJ reference segments. Only V-J combinations with frequency above 0.0001, covering 99.2% of repertoires, were analysed. The TCS score was defined as the ratio of F50 (clonal expansion) to E x V (chaos), calculated using BLOSUM62-based TCRdist between CDR3 peptides within each V-J. Welch's t-statistics and random forest reduced 500 to 650 V-J features to some 14, which were used in a naive Bayes classifier (R e1071). No statistical method was used to fix the sample size in advance, and group allocation was not hidden from the investigators. The paper reports TCR Vbeta CDR3 sequencing of 130 to 150 peripheral blood samples: around 45 ophthalmopathy, approximately 74 hyperthyroidism and 17 progressor patients.

The chain links TRBV3-1 with TRBJ2-3; too little of a D gene remains to name it. The sample consisted of peripheral blood mononuclear cells (PBMCs), taken at new diagnosis, from a patient treated with antithyroid drugs. This clonotype was sampled from a young woman with Graves disease. Donor details come from another sample of the same person, matched by shared clones. The nucleotide sequence reads as follows: TGTGCCAGCAGCCAACGACCCCATACAGATACGCAGTATTTT. This codes for CASSQRPHTDTQYF.